The 21 T cell receptor beta chains below come from one sample, sequenced in a study of T cell responses to AZD1222 COVID-19 vaccine. This table comes from immunoSEQ multiplex PCR, and its TCRdb copy is limited to in-frame clones, with some not included. This table has 130,000 to 150,000 clones, roughly 89% appearing once. The source was peripheral blood, collected on day 0 of AZD1222 vaccination. The receptors were gathered from an adult in good health.

The chain has TRBV27 and TRBJ1-2; a possible D gene is TRBD1 (6 bases). Trimming stripped 5 bases from V and 7 bases from J, with 17 bases between. This CDR3 contains 14 residues. In germline, CDR1 is MNHEY, CDR2 SMNVEV (reference sequence). This CDR3 is CASSPLRGASGYTF. The CDR3 DNA follows: TGTGCCAGCAGTCCCCTCAGGGGTGCGAGTGGCTACACCTTC.

The chain has TRBV4-1 and TRBJ1-5; 10 bases are a match to TRBD1. This CDR3 contains 15 residues. V dropped 4 bases and J dropped 6; count of bases not matched to a gene: 6. The germline V gene has CDR1 MGHRA and CDR2 YSYEKL. The CDR3 reads CASSPRDRGFQPQHF. CDR3 nucleotide sequence: TGCGCCAGCAGCCCCCGGGACAGGGGTTTTCAGCCCCAGCATTTT.

The V call is TRBV27, the J call TRBJ1-5; the match to TRBD1 covers 8 bases. V was clipped by 6 bases and J by 2 bases; unmatched bases: 6. Germline CDR1 reads MNHEY; CDR2 reads SMNVEV (reference sequence). The CDR3 length is 15 residues. The DNA of the CDR3 is TGTGCCAGCAGCTGGGCGGGACAGGGCAATCAGCCCCAGCATTTT. Its protein is CASSWAGQGNQPQHF.

V usage is TRBV7-8 and J usage is TRBJ2-7; D is ambiguous. The CDR3 loop spans 15 amino acids. Germline CDR1 reads SGHVS; CDR2 reads FQNEAQ. Trimming took off 2 bases at V and 3 bases at J, with 14 bases between the two ends. The CDR3 bases are TGTGCCAGCAGCTTAAGTTTCGCTATTAGCTACGAGCAGTACTTC. It codes for CASSLSFAISYEQYF.

CDR3 nucleotide sequence: TGTGCCAGCAGCTTGCGGGGGCCTAACTACGAGCAGTACTTC. Its translation is CASSLRGPNYEQYF. The chain employs TRBV7-8 and TRBJ2-7, with D possibly being TRBD2 (7 bases). V gave up 3 bases and J gave up 3 bases, with 12 bases separating them. CDR3 length equals 14 residues. Germline loops: CDR1 SGHVS, CDR2 FQNEAQ.

The chain is built from TRBV10-2 and TRBJ2-1, with 11 nucleotides matching TRBD2. The CDR3 is made up of 14 amino acids. V lost 4 bases and J lost 10; bases outside the gene matches: 6. Germline CDR1 reads WSHSY; CDR2 reads SAAADI. The CDR3 DNA is TGCGCCAGCAGTGCACTAGCGGGAGTAAGGGAGCAGTTCTTC. Translated, it gives CASSALAGVREQFF.

V is TRBV6-5 and J is TRBJ1-1, with unresolved D. V lost 5 bases to trimming and J lost 8 bases, with 15 bases between them. Germline values: CDR1 MNHEY, CDR2 SVGAGI. The CDR3 contains 13 residues. DNA of the CDR3: TGTGCCAGCAGTCCTCGGGAGGGCACGGAAGCTTTCTTT. As protein: CASSPREGTEAFF.

CDR3 nucleotide sequence: TGTGCCAGCAGTACAGGGTCCGGGGCCAACGTCCTGACTTTC. Protein sequence: CASSTGSGANVLTF. The gene calls are TRBV7-8 and TRBJ2-6; maybe TRBD1 (6 bases). The V end lost 6 bases, the J end lost 4 bases, and 10 bases lay between the germline ends. Germline loops: CDR1 SGHVS, CDR2 FQNEAQ. The CDR3 runs to 14 residues.

J is TRBJ2-1 and V is TRBV2; D remains unclear. Per germline, CDR1 SNHLY and CDR2 FYNNEI. CDR3 size: 12 residues. V lost 3 bases and J 4 bases, leaving 4 bases between the germline ends. The CDR3 DNA is TGTGCCAGCAGTGACAGGTACAATGAGCAGTTCTTC. Protein product: CASSDRYNEQFF.

This chain joins TRBV28 and TRBJ2-7; TRBD1 aligns across 8 bases. V was clipped by 10 bases and J by 4 bases; unmatched bases: 9. This CDR3 region has 13 residues. Germline V gene lookup returns CDR1 MDHEN and CDR2 SYDVKM. The CDR3 loop is CATTDREQYEQYF. The CDR3 DNA follows: TGTGCCACCACGGACAGGGAACAGTACGAGCAGTACTTC.

The genes are TRBV23-1 and TRBJ2-3; 13 bases map to TRBD2. TRBV23-1 carries the ORF label, with uncertain function. CDR3 length equals 18 residues. The ends lost 3 bases at V and 5 bases at J; junction bases unmatched: 11. CDR3 DNA: TGCGCCAGCAGTCAGGGAACTAGCGGGAGGGGGCCTAGAGATACGCAGTATTTT. Translated, it gives CASSQGTSGRGPRDTQYF.

This sequence joins TRBV27 and TRBJ1-1; D unresolved. Trimming shortened V by 7 bases and J by 2 bases, and 20 bases separated the two germline ends. Germline lookup yields CDR1 MNHEY and CDR2 SMNVEV (reference sequence). The CDR3 length is 16 residues. As DNA, the CDR3 is TGTGCCAGCACCTCCCTCCGGGCAGGAGGAAACACTGAAGCTTTCTTT. Protein sequence: CASTSLRAGGNTEAFF.

The V and J genes are TRBV5-6 and TRBJ1-6, with 9 bases aligning to TRBD1. V lost 3 bases and J lost 9; bases outside the gene matches: 7. The CDR3 has 15 amino acids. Per germline, CDR1 SGHDT and CDR2 YYEEEE. The CDR3 DNA reads TGTGCCAGCAGCTCGCCGGACAGGGGAAGTTCACCCCTCCACTTT. Its protein is CASSSPDRGSSPLHF. The full variable domain, in which reference TRBV5-6 and TRBJ1-6 provide the parts outside the CDR3, is DAGVTQSPTHLIKTRGQQVTLRCSPKSGHDTVSWYQQALGQGPQFIFQYYEEEERQRGNFPDRFSGHQFPNYSSELNVNALLLGDSALYLCASSSPDRGSSPLHFGNGTRLTVT.

V and J are TRBV29-1 and TRBJ1-5; possible D gene TRBD1, 5 bases. CDR3 size: 13 residues. The germline CDR1 and CDR2 sequences are SQVTM and ANQGSEA. The germline V and J ends were trimmed by 6 bases and 4 bases, with 13 bases remaining between them. The CDR3 DNA reads as TGCAGCGTCGGGACCGATAATAATCAGCCCCAGCATTTT. Residues: CSVGTDNNQPQHF. Using reference TRBV29-1 and TRBJ1-5 for the parts outside the CDR3, the full variable domain is SAVISQKPSRDICQRGTSLTIQCQVDSQVTMMFWYRQQPGQSLTLIATANQGSEATYESGFVIDKFPISRPNLTFSTLTVSNMSPEDSSIYLCSVGTDNNQPQHFGDGTRLSIL.

The gene calls are TRBV15 and TRBJ1-5; D gene unclear. This CDR3 has 17 amino acids. Trimming pared 5 bases from V and 4 bases from J, leaving 21 bases between. The germline V gene encodes CDR1 LNHNV and CDR2 YYDKDF (reference sequence). The CDR3 bases are TGTGCCACCAGCCACTCACCGAACGGGGTCGCAAATCAGCCCCAGCATTTT. Its protein is CATSHSPNGVANQPQHF.

J is TRBJ2-5 and V is TRBV11-2; 9 bases fit TRBD1. Germline V gives CDR1 SGHAT, CDR2 FQNNGV. This CDR3 is built from 16 residues. Trimming took 5 bases from V and 4 from J; bases not matched to a gene: 11. CDR3 amino acids: CASSETKQGQGETQYF. CDR3 DNA: TGTGCCAGCAGCGAGACAAAACAGGGACAGGGAGAGACCCAGTACTTC. The full variable domain, with the rest looked up from reference TRBV11-2 and TRBJ2-5, is EAGVAQSPRYKIIEKRQSVAFWCNPISGHATLYWYQQILGQGPKLLIQFQNNGVVDDSQLPKDRFSAERLKGVDSTLKIQPAKLEDSAVYLCASSETKQGQGETQYFGPGTRLLVL.

The chain joins TRBV20-1 to TRBJ1-1; 9 bases match TRBD1. The CDR3 totals 14 residues. Germline CDR1 reads DFQATT; CDR2 reads SNEGSKA (reference sequence). V shed 3 bases, J shed 4 bases, and the junction held 6 bases outside the gene matches. The CDR3 DNA reads TGCAGTGCTAGTGCACAGGGGGCTTTCACTGAAGCTTTCTTT. Translation: CSASAQGAFTEAFF.

The chain is built from TRBV6-5 and TRBJ2-1; 9 nucleotides line up with TRBD2. V lost 2 bases and J lost 8; bases outside the gene matches: 7. Germline V gene data show CDR1 as MNHEY and CDR2 as SVGAGI. The CDR3 runs to 15 residues. The CDR3 spells CASSYRAGGPDEQFF. Written as DNA, the CDR3 is TGTGCCAGCAGTTACCGGGCGGGAGGGCCCGATGAGCAGTTCTTC.

The chain has TRBV6-1 and TRBJ1-5, with no clear D. This CDR3 contains 14 residues. Germline V CDR1 and CDR2: MNHNS, SASEGT. Between the trimmed V and J ends, which lost 3 bases and 9 bases, there was a span of 15 bases. This CDR3 reads CASSDQRSPSPQHF. The DNA for the CDR3 is TGTGCCAGCAGTGACCAAAGATCCCCCTCGCCCCAGCATTTT.

The chain has TRBV28 and TRBJ1-1; 10 positions match TRBD1. J gave up 9 bases and V 7 bases, and 23 bases lay outside the gene matches. The CDR3 spans 18 residues. Germline-derived CDR1 and CDR2 are MDHEN and SYDVKM. The CDR3 protein is CASTPNSASPTGGRKAFF. In DNA form, the CDR3 reads TGTGCCAGCACCCCAAACTCCGCCTCGCCGACAGGGGGCCGGAAAGCTTTCTTT.

In its sample, this clone was seen once. V and J are TRBV9 and TRBJ1-2; D unresolved. CDR1 and CDR2 (germline): SGDLS, YYNGEE. The CDR3 has 14 amino acids. Trimming removed 6 bases from V and 0 bases from J, with 12 bases in between. The CDR3 bases are TGTGCCAGCACCAGGAGGATTCCTAACTATGGCTACACCTTC. Amino acid sequence: CASTRRIPNYGYTF.